The T cell receptor (beta chain) described here comes from a study of blood T cell repertoires in COVID-19. About the study: Samples of COVID-19 (acute and convalescent) were obtained from the United States, Italy and Spain. PBMCs, B-cell-depleted T cells, or T cells were the source of the cDNA or gDNA that made up the material.

Under the authors' procedure: Scientists estimated how many nucleated cells there were by amplifying reference gene primers. TCRdb's table, derived via immunoSEQ multiplex PCR, lists solely in-frame clones and lacks some. V, J and clone size reflect that table, while D and trimming were determined from the DNA. The sample includes about 160,000 clones, roughly 83% seen only once; the top ten take about 10%. The trim removed 5 bases at V and 3 bases at J, leaving 11 bases unmatched. The CDR3 is 17 amino acids. In germline, CDR1 is SGHTA, CDR2 FQGNSA. The rearrangement uses TRBV7-2 and TRBJ2-2; 8 positions agree with TRBD1. Sequencing used peripheral blood. This sequence originates from a woman at least 80 years old with active or convalescent COVID-19. The CDR3 sequence is CASSPDRGKADTGELFF. CDR3 bases: TGTGCCAGCAGCCCCGACAGGGGCAAGGCGGACACCGGGGAGCTGTTTTTT.